This T cell receptor (beta chain) is drawn from a study of T-cell memory formation after mild COVID-19. Overall study: The study found TCR clusters largely donor specific.

Whole-study findings and limits: Mostly located in CM and EM were contracting CD4+ clones, with contracting CD8+ clones located in EMRA. Pre-infection memory harbored some responding clones, suggesting cross-reactive memory joined. The study found balanced CD4/CD8 in clones contracting day 15 to 85 and a CD4+ lean in later expanders.

From germline, CDR1 is SEHNR and CDR2 FQNEAQ (reference sequence). Between the trimmed V and J ends, which lost 8 bases and 0 bases, there was a span of 15 bases. The CDR3 extends over 15 amino acids. TCRdb re-called the 5' RACE reads with MiXCR, one entry per CDR3 protein. This table holds 290,000 or so distinct CDR3 sequences, approximately 20% found once. This clonotype turned up a few times. Its antigen is unknown. The TCR comes from a young man who had mild COVID-19 (a few samples of this study predate the infection). Cell type and time point are not known. The chain recombines TRBV7-9 with TRBJ2-3; D ambiguous. The sample was PBMCs or a T cell subset sorted from them (not recorded which). CDR3 bases: TGTGCCAGCTATGTCCGGGCGAGTAGCACAGATACGCAGTATTTT. Protein: CASYVRASSTDTQYF.